This entry describes one T cell receptor (beta chain). This clonotype was recorded many times. It lacks a known antigen. No much larger clone is present one base from it, and per-base qualities are unavailable. These data come from a study of T cells in Graves' hyperthyroidism and ophthalmopathy (dated by TCRdb to the late 2010s). Describing the broader study: Peripheral blood was collected at initial diagnosis, before any treatment. The roughly 90 discovery patients were divided at random into training and test sets in a 7:3 ratio. The paper describes TCR Vbeta CDR3 sequencing of 135 peripheral blood samples, made up of 40 to 45 ophthalmopathy patients, some 76 hyperthyroidism patients and some 17 progressor patients. Once sampling was done, hyperthyroidism patients were given methimazole at a starting dose of 30 mg daily, whereas ophthalmopathy patients were given high-dose intravenous methylprednisolone. TCR V-J signatures able to tell the groups apart were searched for in a discovery cohort of around 95 patients, of whom around 42 had Graves' ophthalmopathy and under 65 had stable Graves' hyperthyroidism. Whether ophthalmopathy could be predicted prospectively was tested in an independent validation cohort made up of 18 to 20 hyperthyroidism patients plus 17 patients who later progressed to ophthalmopathy. Thyroid tissue and blood T-cell repertoires from several Graves' hyperthyroidism patients were also compared in the study.

Amplification of TCR beta CDR3 regions was carried out from RNA transcripts. A first-round RT-PCR of the TCR CDR3 used the HTBI primer set with the Qiagen OneStep RT-PCR kit. Libraries were constructed in a second round of multiplex PCR, after which size selection and purification were carried out. Libraries were sequenced paired-end with 100 bp reads on an Illumina HiSeq2000. The paper's processing steps were these. Raw data were processed with SOAPnuke, discarding reads with adapters, uncalled bases, mean Phred below 15, or no exact constant-primer or identifier match. High-quality paired reads were merged using COPE v1.2.5, and each unique nucleotide sequence was defined as a clonotype. MiTCR v1.1 was used to align the clonotypes against IMGT TRBV, TRBD and TRBJ reference segments. The analysis included only V-J combinations with a frequency above 0.0001, which together covered around 99% of the repertoires. A TCS score was defined as the ratio between F50 (clonal expansion) and ExV (chaos), using BLOSUM62-based TCRdist between CDR3 peptides within each V-J. Welch's t-statistics and random forest reduced fewer than 600 V-J features to around 14, which were used in a naive Bayes classifier (R e1071). The Morisita-Horn index was used to measure how similar the thyroid and blood repertoires were. The raw public reads went through TCRdb reprocessing: fastp at Q25, MiXCR clone calling, in-frame beta chains kept. Each record represents a unique CDR3 protein, reported with the most common genes and DNA among its rows. In this record, the V and J calls reflect TCRdb's handling and not the investigators' own analysis. The sample data list roughly 840,000 distinct CDR3 sequences, and around 39% of these were observed just once. The ten most abundant clones make up 7.5% to 9.5% of the sample.

Stable Graves' hyperthyroidism was defined as no progression to ophthalmopathy during 18 months of follow-up. The hyperthyroidism patients were between 18 and 65 years old and newly diagnosed, with a disease duration of less than 2 months. The study excluded patients with uncontrolled infections, other autoimmune diseases, pregnancy or lactation. Diagnoses were based on clinical symptoms, serum thyroxine and TRAb, thyroid ultrasound and orbital computed tomography. PBMCs were isolated from about 9.1 ml of fresh peripheral blood by Ficoll-Paque density gradient centrifugation. Total RNA was extracted using Trizol reagent, and RNA quality was assessed on an Agilent 2100 Bioanalyzer. Overall results and qualifications from the work: During validation, the model predicted progression to ophthalmopathy a median of about 6.5 months ahead of onset, with around 65% sensitivity and about 75% specificity. Most expanded thyroid clonotypes (frequency above 0.001) were also detected in blood, suggesting blood repertoires may reflect thyroid immune responses. A 13 V-J signature model separated ophthalmopathy from stable hyperthyroidism, with just over 85% sensitivity and roughly 81% specificity in cross-validation and 80%/75% in testing. Sample size was not statistically predetermined, and blinding of investigators to group allocation was not performed.

Including the terminal cysteine and phenylalanine, the CDR3 comprises 15 residues. The DNA shown is the 45-base CDR3, in frame from base 1. CDR1 and CDR2 were assigned from the germline V gene as SNHLY and FYNNEI. At the junction V is shortened by 6 bases and J by 0 bases, with 14 bases in between. The chain joins TRBV2 to TRBJ2-5; the D gene is not confidently resolved. The specimen was blood. The TCR was taken from a man aged 18 to 30 with Graves' hyperthyroidism. CDR3 reads: CASRVTPKYQETQYF. The nucleotide sequence reads as follows: TGTGCCAGCAGGGTGACTCCTAAGTACCAAGAGACCCAGTACTTC.